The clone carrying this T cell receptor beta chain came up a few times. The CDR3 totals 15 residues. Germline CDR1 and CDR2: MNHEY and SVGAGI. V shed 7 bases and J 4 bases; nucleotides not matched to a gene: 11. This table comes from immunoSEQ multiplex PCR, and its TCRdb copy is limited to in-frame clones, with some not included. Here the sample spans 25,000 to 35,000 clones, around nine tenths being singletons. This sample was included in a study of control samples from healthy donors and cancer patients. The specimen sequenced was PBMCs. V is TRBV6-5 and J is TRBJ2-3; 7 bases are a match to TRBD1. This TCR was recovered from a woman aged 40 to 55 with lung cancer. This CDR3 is CASILGRTGADTQYF. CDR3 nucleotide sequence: TGTGCCAGCATCCTAGGCAGAACAGGGGCAGATACGCAGTATTTT.